This T cell receptor beta chain was recorded in a study of blood T cell repertoires in COVID-19. Overall study context: Collection of acute and convalescent COVID-19 samples took place in the United States, Italy and Spain. PBMCs, B-cell-depleted T cells, or T cells were the source of the cDNA or gDNA that made up the material.

Cohort allocation depended upon clinical history that participants reported. For recovered donors of Cohort 3, there were two negative PCRs, clearance, or symptom resolution. The method was immunoSEQ multiplex PCR; TCRdb's version includes in-frame clones alone and lacks a portion of them. The sample carries about 300,000 clones, just over 85% recorded once. The length of the CDR3 is 21 residues. V dropped 3 bases and J dropped 0; count of bases not matched to a gene: 19. Germline CDR1 and CDR2: DFQATT and SNEGSKA (reference sequence). Sequencing was carried out using PBMCs or T cells enriched from blood (not recorded which). This clonotype was sampled from a young woman who had recovered from COVID-19. This sequence joins TRBV20-1 and TRBJ2-1; 11 bases match TRBD2. CDR3 in amino acids: CSASPPTLGTSGRSSYNEQFF. The CDR3 nucleotides are TGCAGTGCTAGTCCACCAACCCTCGGGACTAGCGGTAGGAGCTCCTACAATGAGCAGTTCTTC.